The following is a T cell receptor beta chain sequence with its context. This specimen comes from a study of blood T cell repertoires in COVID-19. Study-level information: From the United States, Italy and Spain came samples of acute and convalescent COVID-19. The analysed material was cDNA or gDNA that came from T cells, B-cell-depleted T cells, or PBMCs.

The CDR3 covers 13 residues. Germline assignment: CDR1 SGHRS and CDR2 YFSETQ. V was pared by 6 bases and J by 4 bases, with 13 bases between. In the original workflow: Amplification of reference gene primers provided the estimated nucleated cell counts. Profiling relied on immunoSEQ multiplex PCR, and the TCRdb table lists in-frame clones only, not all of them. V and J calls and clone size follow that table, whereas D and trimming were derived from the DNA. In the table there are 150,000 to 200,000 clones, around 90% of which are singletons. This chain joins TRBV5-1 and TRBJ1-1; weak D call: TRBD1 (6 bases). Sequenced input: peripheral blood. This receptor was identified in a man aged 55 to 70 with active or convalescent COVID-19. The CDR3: CASTRGGRTEAFF. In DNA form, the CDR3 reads TGCGCCAGCACTAGGGGGGGTCGCACTGAAGCTTTCTTT.